This TCR beta chain was identified during a study of blood T cell repertoires in COVID-19. Study-wide background: Acute and convalescent COVID-19 samples came from the United States, Italy and Spain. PBMCs, B-cell-depleted T cells, or T cells provided the cDNA or gDNA that made up the material.

CDR1 SGHRS and CDR2 YFSETQ come from the germline V gene. CDR3 size: 16 residues. J was trimmed by 0 bases and V by 4 bases; bases with no gene match: 4. Per the study methods: Reference gene primer amplification in the assay estimated nucleated cell counts. Data came from immunoSEQ multiplex PCR; TCRdb stores just in-frame clones and leaves some out. V and J calls and clone size come straight from that table; D and trimming were deduced from the DNA. Found here are some 120,000 clones, approximately 87% of them singletons; the top ten hold 7.5% to 8%. Specimen: peripheral blood. This sequence originates from a man in his forties or fifties with acute or convalescent COVID-19. The V and J genes are TRBV5-1 and TRBJ1-4; 9 bases line up with TRBD1. This CDR3 is CASSRGQGATNEKLFF. The CDR3 DNA reads TGCGCCAGCAGCAGGGGACAGGGTGCAACTAATGAAAAACTGTTTTTT.